Reported below is one T cell receptor beta chain. In germline, CDR1 is SGHAT, CDR2 FQNNGV. CDR3 size: 15 residues. V gave up 5 bases and J gave up 7 bases; unmatched junction bases: 10. This sample is part of a study of blood T cell repertoires in COVID-19. Data came from immunoSEQ multiplex PCR; TCRdb stores just in-frame clones and leaves some out. The sample yields 80,000 to 95,000 clones, 65% to 85% seen once. This sequence was found in a man of 80 years or more with active or convalescent COVID-19. The chain carries TRBV11-2 and TRBJ2-1, with 8 positions matching TRBD2. Sequenced material: peripheral blood. DNA for the CDR3: TGTGCCAGCAGCGGGGCGGGGGGCTCCAGAAATGAGCAGTTCTTC. Encoded protein: CASSGAGGSRNEQFF.